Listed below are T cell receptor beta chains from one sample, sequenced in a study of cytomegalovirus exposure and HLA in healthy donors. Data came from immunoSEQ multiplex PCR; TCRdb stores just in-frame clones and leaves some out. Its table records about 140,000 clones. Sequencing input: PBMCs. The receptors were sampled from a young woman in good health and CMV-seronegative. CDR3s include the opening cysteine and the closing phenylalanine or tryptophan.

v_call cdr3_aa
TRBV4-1 CASSNQGTNTEAFF
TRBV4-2 CASSQRGTFQETQYF
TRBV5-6 CASSPALGHEQYF
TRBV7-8 CASSLTSIGSQPQHF
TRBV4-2 CASSQGTASGIAGELFF
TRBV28 CASTRPQGQGVGYTF
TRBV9 CASSVVAGRGETQYF
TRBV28 CASTPLVGGKLFF
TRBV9 CASSEGTGSVYEQYF
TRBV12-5 CASGLNSREQYF
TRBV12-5 CATLPGAHSNQPQHF
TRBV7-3 CASSLAGMNTEAFF
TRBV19 CASRTGGTEAFF
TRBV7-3 CASSPGQGRDEQFF
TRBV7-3 CASSLIISTGGLNAGELFF
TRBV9 CASSASGSTDTQYF
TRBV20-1 CSAADNYEQYF
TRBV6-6 CASSSVAGEGRNEQFF
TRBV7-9 CASSLARDDRVGTEAFF
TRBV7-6 CASSFGLGGTDTQYF
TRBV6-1 CASRAGTSEETQYF
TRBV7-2 CASSPNWGGSDQPQHF
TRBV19 CASTEGYNEQFF
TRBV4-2 CASSLGLAGRADTQYF
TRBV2 CASSLTGGNTEAFF
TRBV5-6 CASSLGLAGIEQYF
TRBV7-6 CASSRLPSGTSGRVGEPFF
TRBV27 CASRPSGSTDTQYF
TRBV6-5 CASRDDRGHETQYF
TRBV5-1 CASSPKGGTHPYYEQYF
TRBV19 CASSAYLASSTDTQYF
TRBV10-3 CAISDSSHEQYF
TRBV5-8 CASSLSASSAADNEQFF
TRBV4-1 CASSQGGGKASEQYF
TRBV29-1 CSVEKTGGPEAFF
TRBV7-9 CASSSRLAGGVSSYNEQFF
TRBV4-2 CASTPSVAASRTDTQYF
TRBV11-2 CASSPSHINTEAFF
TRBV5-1 CASSLAGGSHGYTF
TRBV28 CASGWADGYTF
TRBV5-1 CASSLDSGSMDEQFF
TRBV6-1 CASRTSGRAYEQYF
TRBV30 CACGRGDTEAFF
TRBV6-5 CASTWGGNTEAFF
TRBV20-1 CSGTGGFEQYF
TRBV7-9 CASSLFGGGRELFF
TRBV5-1 CASSRDRAASGYTF
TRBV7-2 CASSSGRYIYEQYF
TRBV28 CASSRDRGLNTEAFF
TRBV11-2 CASSPTGAGYGYTF
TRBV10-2 CASQPGQGAGGYTF
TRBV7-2 CASSLGVGVVDTQYF
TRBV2 CASSLGQGRIDEQFF
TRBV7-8 CASSLVGLAGTGELFF
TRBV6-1 CASRSGTGDGYGYTF
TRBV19 CASNLHGQGTGANVLTF
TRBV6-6 CASRVAESSYEQYF
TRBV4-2 CASSQDVTGSEKLFF
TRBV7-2 CASSLEIAGITDTQYF
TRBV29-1 CSVTRLAGGNSEQFF